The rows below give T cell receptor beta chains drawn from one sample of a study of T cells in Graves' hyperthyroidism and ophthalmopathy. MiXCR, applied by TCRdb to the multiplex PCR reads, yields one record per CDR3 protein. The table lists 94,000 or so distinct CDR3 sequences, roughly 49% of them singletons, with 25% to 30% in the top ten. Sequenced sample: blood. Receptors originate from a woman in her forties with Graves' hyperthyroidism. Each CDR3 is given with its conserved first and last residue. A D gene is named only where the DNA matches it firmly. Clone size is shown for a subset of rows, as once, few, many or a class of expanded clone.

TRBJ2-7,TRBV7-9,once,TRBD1,CASSSGTGTTEQYF,TGTGCCAGCAGCTCCGGGACAGGGACCACCGAGCAGTACTTC
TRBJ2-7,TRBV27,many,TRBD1,CASSPRTGHNDRYF,TGTGCCAGCAGTCCACGGACAGGGCACAATGATCGGTACTTC
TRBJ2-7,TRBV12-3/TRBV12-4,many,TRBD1,CASSPYDRGEQYF,TGTGCCAGCAGTCCATATGACAGGGGAGAGCAGTACTTC
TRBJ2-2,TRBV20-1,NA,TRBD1,CSATRDSSNTGELFF,TGCAGTGCTACCCGGGACAGTTCGAACACCGGGGAGCTGTTTTTT
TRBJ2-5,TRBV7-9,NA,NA,CASSEAGQYF,TGTGCCAGCAGCGAGGCGGGCCAGTACTTC
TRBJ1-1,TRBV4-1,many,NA,CASSQGGGDDTEAFF,TGCGCCAGCAGCCAAGGGGGGGGTGATGACACTGAAGCTTTCTTT
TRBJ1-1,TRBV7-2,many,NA,CASSLGQLTEAFF,TGTGCCAGCAGCTTAGGGCAGCTCACTGAAGCTTTCTTT
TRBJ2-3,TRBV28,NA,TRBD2,CASSSVLAGVGDTQYF,TGTGCCAGCAGTTCGGTACTAGCGGGAGTGGGAGATACGCAGTATTTT
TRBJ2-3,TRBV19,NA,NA,CASRREINTDTQYF,TGTGCCAGTAGACGAGAAATCAACACAGATACGCAGTATTTT
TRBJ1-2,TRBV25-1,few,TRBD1,CASSERGSRGQGIDYGYTF,TGTGCCAGCAGTGAACGCGGGAGCAGGGGACAGGGGATCGACTATGGCTACACCTTC
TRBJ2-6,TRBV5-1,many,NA,CASKATSGANVLTF,TGCGCCAGCAAGGCCACCTCTGGGGCCAACGTCCTGACTTTC
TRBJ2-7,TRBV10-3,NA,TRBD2,CATVPGLAGVYEQYF,TGTGCCACCGTGCCGGGACTAGCGGGAGTGTACGAGCAGTACTTC
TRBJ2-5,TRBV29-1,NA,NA,CSYRTWKTQYF,TGCAGCTACAGGACCTGGAAGACCCAGTACTTC
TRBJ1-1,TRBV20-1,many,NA,CSARDKNTEAFF,TGCAGTGCTAGAGATAAGAACACTGAAGCTTTCTTT
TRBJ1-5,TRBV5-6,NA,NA,CASSFVRGNQPQHF,TGTGCCAGCAGCTTTGTTCGCGGCAATCAGCCCCAGCATTTT
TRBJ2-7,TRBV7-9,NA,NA,CASSRTAGNEYEQYF,TGTGCCAGCAGCCGTACGGCGGGGAATGAATACGAGCAGTACTTC
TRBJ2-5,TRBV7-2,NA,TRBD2,CASKLAEAQYF,TGTGCCAGCAAGCTAGCGGAGGCCCAGTACTTC
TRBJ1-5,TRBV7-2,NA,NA,CASAQPGGNQPQHF,TGTGCCAGCGCACAACCAGGGGGCAATCAGCCCCAGCATTTT
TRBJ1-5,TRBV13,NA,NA,CASSLPGEPQHF,TGTGCCAGCAGCTTACCGGGGGAGCCCCAGCATTTT
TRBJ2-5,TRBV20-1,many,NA,CSASQLDYQETQYF,TGCAGTGCTAGCCAACTCGACTACCAAGAGACCCAGTACTTC
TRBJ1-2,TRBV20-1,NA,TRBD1,CSADGQGGSGYTF,TGCAGTGCTGACGGACAGGGGGGATCTGGCTACACCTTC
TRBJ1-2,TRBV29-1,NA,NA,CSVIYPGIDGYTF,TGCAGCGTTATCTATCCGGGGATCGATGGCTACACCTTC
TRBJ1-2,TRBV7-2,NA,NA,CASSGGGYTF,TGTGCCAGCAGCGGGGGAGGCTACACCTTC
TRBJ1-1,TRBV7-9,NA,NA,CASSQGRKGRNTEALF,TGTGCCAGCAGCCAAGGAAGGAAGGGACGGAACACTGAAGCTCTCTTT
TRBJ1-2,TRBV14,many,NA,CASSQQQGVGYTF,TGTGCCAGCAGCCAACAACAGGGTGTGGGCTACACCTTC
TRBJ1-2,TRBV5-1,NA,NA,CDSSLTNSGPSYGYTF,TGCGACAGCAGCTTGACAAACTCGGGACCGAGCTATGGCTACACCTTC
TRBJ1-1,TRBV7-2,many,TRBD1,CASSHLDRAKTEAFF,TGTGCCAGCAGCCACTTGGACAGGGCCAAAACTGAAGCTTTCTTT
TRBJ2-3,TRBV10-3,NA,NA,CAVSESVSPDTQCF,TGTGCCGTCAGTGAATCGGTCAGCCCAGATACGCAGTGTTTT
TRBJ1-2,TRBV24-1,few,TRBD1,CASSPPVSGGGYTF,TGTGCCAGCTCACCACCTGTTTCAGGGGGCGGCTACACCTTC
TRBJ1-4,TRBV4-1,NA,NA,CASSLGRRGIPEKLFF,TGCGCCAGCAGCTTGGGGAGGAGGGGAATACCTGAAAAACTGTTTTTT
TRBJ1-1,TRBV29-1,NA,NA,CSVGRTSKGTEAFF,TGCAGCGTGGGACGGACGTCGAAGGGCACTGAAGCTTTCTTT
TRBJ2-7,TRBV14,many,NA,CASSHLRGAEQYF,TGTGCCAGCAGCCATCTGCGGGGAGCCGAGCAGTACTTC
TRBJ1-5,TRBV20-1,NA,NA,CSASLGVKGNQPQHF,TGCAGTGCTAGTTTAGGAGTTAAGGGCAATCAGCCCCAGCATTTT
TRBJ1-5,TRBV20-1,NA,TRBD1,CSAATGGGSQPQHF,TGCAGTGCTGCGACAGGGGGAGGCAGTCAGCCCCAGCATTTT
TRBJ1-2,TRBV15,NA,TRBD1,CATGTVYGYTF,TGTGCCACCGGGACAGTCTATGGCTACACCTTC
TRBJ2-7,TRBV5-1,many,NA,CASGPRDRRDEQYF,TGCGCCAGCGGCCCACGGGACCGCAGGGACGAGCAGTACTTC
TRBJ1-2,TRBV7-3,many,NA,CASSLGKGLTTGYTF,TGTGCCAGCAGCTTAGGGAAGGGTCTCACGACTGGCTACACCTTC
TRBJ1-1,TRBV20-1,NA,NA,CSARDKGPGTEAFF,TGCAGTGCTAGAGATAAGGGGCCAGGCACTGAAGCTTTCTTT
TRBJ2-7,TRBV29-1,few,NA,CSVGQAYEQYF,TGCAGCGTTGGACAGGCCTACGAGCAGTACTTC
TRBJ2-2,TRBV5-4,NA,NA,CASTPTGHSNGELFF,TGTGCCAGCACCCCGACCGGACACTCGAACGGGGAGCTGTTTTTT
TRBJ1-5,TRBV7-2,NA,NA,CASSQEMGDQPQHF,TGTGCCAGCAGCCAAGAAATGGGAGATCAGCCCCAGCATTTT
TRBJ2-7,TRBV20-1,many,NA,CSARGGREQYF,TGCAGTGCTAGAGGCGGCCGGGAGCAGTACTTC
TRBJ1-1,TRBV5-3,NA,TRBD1,CASSSGTGFQATEAFF,TGTGCCAGCAGCTCCGGGACAGGGTTCCAGGCTACTGAAGCTTTCTTT
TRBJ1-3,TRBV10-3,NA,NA,CAILTVGGYTIYF,TGTGCCATCTTGACCGTGGGGGGCTACACCATATATTTT
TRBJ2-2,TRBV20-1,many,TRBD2,CSARPSGGTNGELFF,TGCAGTGCTAGGCCCTCTGGCGGGACTAACGGGGAGCTGTTTTTT
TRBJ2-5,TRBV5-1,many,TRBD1,CASSPGQRIREETQYF,TGCGCCAGCAGCCCGGGACAGCGTATAAGAGAGGAGACCCAGTACTTC
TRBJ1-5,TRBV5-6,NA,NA,CAWSVPDSRNQPQHF,TGTGCCTGGAGTGTCCCAGACAGTCGCAATCAGCCCCAGCATTTT
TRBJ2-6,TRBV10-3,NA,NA,CAIRDNVLTF,TGTGCCATCAGGGACAACGTCCTGACTTTC
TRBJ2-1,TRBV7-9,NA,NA,CASSLGQGTLNEQFF,TGTGCCAGCAGCTTAGGTCAGGGGACCCTCAATGAGCAGTTCTTC